These 19 T cell receptor beta chains were sequenced from one sample in a study of graft-versus-host responses after intestinal transplantation (dated by TCRdb to about 2021). Intraepithelial and lamina propria lymphocytes were isolated from graft specimens using dithiothreitol, EDTA incubations and collagenase D digestion. Library preparation employed the immunoSEQ multiplex PCR assay. TCRdb carries this immuneACCESS record with in-frame sequences only. Its versions omit some clonotypes, under half of them owing to an unresolved V gene in the studies checked, with the rest unexplained. This sample is represented by roughly 9,600 clones; about 75% of them were singletons. The ten largest account for 20% of the sample. Sequenced material: ileum tissue, taken approximately 16 months after intestinal transplantation. The receptors were gathered from a human patient who received an intestinal transplant, so some T cells may come from the graft donor.

The chain carries TRBV5-1 and TRBJ2-2; unclear D gene. The CDR3 totals 13 residues. V shed 0 bases and J shed 7 bases, with 7 bases lying between them. The V gene's germline CDR1 is SGHRS and CDR2 YFSETQ. The CDR3 sequence is CASSLDTVGELFF. CDR3 nucleotides: TGCGCCAGCAGCTTGGATACAGTCGGGGAGCTGTTTTTT.

The chain links TRBV7-3 to TRBJ1-5; possibly TRBD1 for D (5 bases). CDR1 and CDR2 from the germline V gene are SGHTA and FQGTGA. Trimming cost V 3 bases and J 1 base, with 10 bases left between them. This CDR3 comprises 15 residues. In DNA form, the CDR3 reads TGTGCCAGCAGCTTGAGCGACAGCAGCAATCAGCCCCAGCATTTT. Protein sequence: CASSLSDSSNQPQHF.

This sequence joins TRBV6-6 and TRBJ2-7; D possibly uses TRBD1 or TRBD2 (5 bases each). This CDR3 spans 11 amino acids. CDR1 is MNHNY, CDR2 SVGAGI, per germline (reference sequence). V lost 4 bases and J 6 bases, leaving 7 bases between the germline ends. The CDR3 protein is CASSSGAEQYF. DNA of the CDR3: TGTGCCAGCAGTTCCGGGGCCGAGCAGTACTTC.

Details on this clone: Other nucleotide sequences in the sample specify the same CDR3. The chain carries TRBV27 and TRBJ1-1; D is ambiguous. Trimming cost V 6 bases and J 11 bases, with 16 bases left between them. CDR3 length: 12 amino acids. In germline, CDR1 is MNHEY, CDR2 SMNVEV (reference sequence). CDR3 in DNA: TGTGCCAGCAGCTCTGCTTACCCTGGGGCTTTCTTT. Translating gives CASSSAYPGAFF.

The CDR3 region has the DNA TGTGCCAGCAGTTTTGGGGTACAGGGGATCTATGGCTACACCTTC. It yields the protein CASSFGVQGIYGYTF. The chain uses TRBV28 and TRBJ1-2; 7 positions agree with TRBD1. The CDR3 consists of 15 residues. V gave up 3 bases and J gave up 4 bases; unmatched junction bases: 8. In germline, CDR1 is MDHEN, CDR2 SYDVKM.

Points on this clone: Germline is not matched at one junction end, which may reflect a read error. Other DNA variants within this sample encode the same CDR3. The chain links TRBV27 to TRBJ2-2; 9 bases fit TRBD1. CDR1 MNHEY and CDR2 SMNVEV come from the germline V gene (reference sequence). This CDR3 comprises 14 residues. CDR3: CASSWTGDTGELFF. CDR3 DNA sequence: TGCGCCAGCAGTTGGACAGGGGACACCGGGGAGCTGTTTTTT.

This clone was counted once. The chain couples TRBV30 to TRBJ1-4; no clear D gene. The germline CDR1 and CDR2 sequences are GTSNPN and SVGIG (reference sequence). The V gene lost 2 bases and the J gene lost 4 bases, with 11 bases spanning the gap. The CDR3 length is 14 residues. The CDR3, as DNA: TGTGCCTGGAGTTACGGACTGAATAATGAAAAACTGTTTTTT. This translates into CAWSYGLNNEKLFF.

This chain connects TRBV28 to TRBJ2-7; D is perhaps TRBD1 (5 bases). The germline gives CDR1 MDHEN, CDR2 SYDVKM. This CDR3 spans 15 amino acids. With 6 bases removed from V and 5 bases from J, the gap between germline ends came to 20 bases. CDR3 DNA: TGTGCCAGCAGCCTTACTCCCGGACAAGTAAACGAGCAGTACTTC. The encoded protein is CASSLTPGQVNEQYF. The full variable domain, completed using reference TRBV28 and TRBJ2-7, is DVKVTQSSRYLVKRTGEKVFLECVQDMDHENMFWYRQDPGLGLRLIYFSYDVKMKEKGDIPEGYSVSREKKERFSLILESASTNQTSMYLCASSLTPGQVNEQYFGPGTRLTVT.

The gene calls are TRBV18 and TRBJ2-1; possibly TRBD1 for D (5 bases). This CDR3 has 16 amino acids. CDR1 is KGHSH and CDR2 is LQKENI in the germline V gene. The V end lost 3 bases, the J end lost 4 bases, and 16 bases lay between the germline ends. The CDR3 sequence is CASSPPSGLGYNEQFF. The CDR3 bases are TGTGCCAGCTCACCTCCGTCAGGGCTGGGGTACAATGAGCAGTTCTTC.

The chain has TRBV5-1 and TRBJ2-6; weak D call: TRBD2 (5 bases). Germline assignment: CDR1 SGHRS and CDR2 YFSETQ. V lost 7 bases to trimming and J lost 0 bases, with 11 bases between them. This CDR3 region has 15 residues. CDR3 in amino acids: CASSDGNSGANVLTF. The CDR3, as DNA: TGCGCCAGCTCGGACGGGAACTCTGGGGCCAACGTCCTGACTTTC.

The rearrangement links TRBV6-1 to TRBJ2-7, with D unresolved. The ends were cut back, 5 bases at V and 6 bases at J, with 8 bases in the middle. Germline values: CDR1 MNHNS, CDR2 SASEGT. This CDR3 has 11 residues. In nucleotides, the CDR3 is TGTGCCAGCAGTACCTTGGGCGAGCAGTACTTC. It specifies CASSTLGEQYF.

For this clone: At one end the junction does not follow the germline gene, possibly because of a read error. The chain employs TRBV5-1 and TRBJ1-2; 9 bases match TRBD1. The CDR3 has 15 amino acids. Germline V gene sequence: CDR1 SGHRS, CDR2 YFSETQ. The CDR3 spells CASSLGQGMHYGYTF. CDR3 bases: TGTGCCAGCAGCTTGGGACAGGGAATGCACTATGGCTACACCTTC.

The chain combines TRBV5-6 with TRBJ2-7; D unresolved. V was clipped by 4 bases and J by 2 bases, with 13 bases between them. This CDR3 is 14 amino acids long. Germline-derived CDR1 and CDR2 are SGHDT and YYEEEE. CDR3 sequence (DNA): TGTGCCAGCAGCCCCCTCCTCAAGCCCTACGAGCAGTACTTC. It is translated as CASSPLLKPYEQYF.

The V gene is TRBV5-1, the J gene TRBJ1-1, with no clear D. Deletions cut 7 bases from V and 4 bases from J, with 14 bases between. The CDR3 totals 13 residues. Looked up from germline, CDR1 is SGHRS and CDR2 is YFSETQ. For the CDR3, the DNA is TGCGCCAGCTACTTGGTAGACATCACTGAAGCTTTCTTT. It is translated as CASYLVDITEAFF.

In its sample, this clone was seen a few times. This chain uses TRBV13 with TRBJ2-3, with D perhaps TRBD1 or TRBD2 (6 bases each). CDR1 is PRHDT, CDR2 FYEKMQ, per germline (reference sequence). V was pared by 2 bases and J by 2 bases, with 14 bases between. CDR3 length: 16 residues. The CDR3, as DNA: TGTGCCAGCAGCTTACTACAGGGAGGCCCCACAGATACGCAGTATTTT. Its protein product is CASSLLQGGPTDTQYF.

This chain connects TRBV18 to TRBJ2-5; D gene uncertain. The J call may be wrong; the DNA end is better matched by TRBJ2-7. CDR3 size: 12 residues. Germline assignment: CDR1 KGHSH and CDR2 LQKENI. The CDR3 region has the DNA TGTGCCAGCTCACCTACCGTCAACGAGCAGTACTTC. Its protein is CASSPTVNEQYF.

This clone was seen once. V is TRBV11-2 and J is TRBJ1-2; D perhaps matches TRBD1 (5 bases). CDR3 length: 13 residues. V was clipped by 5 bases and J by 4 bases, with 11 bases between them. Germline V lookup: CDR1 SGHAT, CDR2 FQNNGV. CDR3 DNA: TGTGCCAGCAGCCTGCGACAGACCTATGGCTACACCTTC. It encodes CASSLRQTYGYTF.

The chain uses TRBV20-1 and TRBJ1-1; no reliable D call. Germline loops: CDR1 DFQATT, CDR2 SNEGSKA (reference sequence). V lost 6 bases, J lost 4 bases, and 9 bases lay in between. The CDR3 has 11 amino acids. This CDR3 is CSAERGTEAFF. The CDR3, as DNA: TGCAGTGCAGAACGGGGCACTGAAGCTTTCTTT.

The gene calls are TRBV10-3 and TRBJ1-1; D gene ambiguous. CDR3 length: 14 residues. Germline CDR1 and CDR2: ENHRY and SYGVKD. Trimming stripped 3 bases from V and 0 bases from J, with 8 bases between. The chain's CDR3 is CAISDSSLNTEAFF. In DNA form, the CDR3 reads TGTGCCATCAGTGACTCCAGTCTGAACACTGAAGCTTTCTTT.